Below, one T cell receptor beta chain is given with its context. In its sample, this clonotype was seen many times. Its antigen has not been determined. Nothing much larger sits one base from this clone, and base qualities are not available. This record comes from a study (dated by TCRdb to 2016 to 2017). Germline trimming amounts to 3 bases on V and 4 bases on J, with 7 as the count of junction bases outside the gene matches. The germline V gene encodes CDR1 DFQATT and CDR2 SNEGSKA (reference sequence). The CDR3 runs 15 amino acids, cysteine and phenylalanine included. The sequence is cut down to CDR3 DNA, 45 bases in frame from base 1. To prepare the library, RT-PCR was applied. Sequencing was carried out with an Illumina MiSeq. TCRdb applied fastp at Q25 and MiXCR to the public reads, then kept only in-frame beta chains. Entries are consolidated by CDR3 protein sequence, retaining the most common genes and DNA. Here the sample has 650,000 to 800,000 distinct CDR3 sequences; 13% to 15% occur a single time. The ten largest make up 3.6% of the sample.

The source material was memory CD4+ T cells from blood. The TCR originated in a female donor in good health, serving as a healthy control. The chain was built from TRBV20-1 and TRBJ1-1, with TRBD1 identical over 11 junction bases. The sequence in DNA is TGCAGTGCTAGTAGAGGGACAGGGGGGATCACTGAAGCTTTCTTT. It is translated as CSASRGTGGITEAFF.